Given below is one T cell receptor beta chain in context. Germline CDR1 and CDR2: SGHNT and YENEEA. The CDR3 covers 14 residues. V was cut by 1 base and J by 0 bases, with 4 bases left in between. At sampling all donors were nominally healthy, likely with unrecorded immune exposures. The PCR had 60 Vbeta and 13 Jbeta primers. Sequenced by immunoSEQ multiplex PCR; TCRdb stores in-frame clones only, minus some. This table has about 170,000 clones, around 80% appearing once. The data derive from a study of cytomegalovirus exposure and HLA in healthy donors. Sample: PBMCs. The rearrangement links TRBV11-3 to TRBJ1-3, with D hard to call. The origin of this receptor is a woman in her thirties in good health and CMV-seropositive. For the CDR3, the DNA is TGTGCCAGCAGCTTAGCTAACTCTGGAAACACCATATATTTT. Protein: CASSLANSGNTIYF.